Sequencing of this T cell receptor (beta chain) was carried out in a study of shared clonotypes between healthy human individuals. Study-wide results and limits: About 5% was the fraction of naive CD4 clonotypes found shared across four donors.

Naive CD8 cells lacked CD45RO and underwent positive selection for CCR7, leaving out terminally differentiated effector memory CD45RA+ cells. This clone was recorded a few times. The antigen remains undetermined. Some clones are missing from TCRdb's copy, which holds only in-frame ones; the method was immunoSEQ multiplex PCR. The table lists about 2 million clones, approximately 94% of them singletons. V dropped 4 bases and J dropped 3 bases, with 17 bases sitting between them. The CDR3 has 15 residues. Germline assignment: CDR1 SGHDT and CDR2 YYEEEE. The receptor's source is a young man in good health. The specimen was naive CD8+ T cells sorted from blood. The chain employs TRBV5-6 and TRBJ2-7; tentatively, D is TRBD1 (6 bases). CDR3 loop: CASSNRDTGHYEQYF. CDR3 DNA: TGTGCCAGCAGCAACCGGGACACTGGACACTACGAGCAGTACTTC.